This TCR beta chain appears in the sequencing data of a study of identical twins. TCRdb reprocessed the 5' RACE reads via MiXCR and lists one record per CDR3 protein. The table records just under 650,000 distinct CDR3 sequences, about 7.1% of them present only once. The germline CDR1 and CDR2 sequences are DFQATT and SNEGSKA (reference sequence). This CDR3 region has 12 residues. The V end lost 4 bases, the J end lost 7 bases, and 13 bases lay between the germline ends. This same sample was also taken into another study, of yellow fever vaccine responses in identical twins.

Sequencing was done on a sample of PBMCs. This chain connects TRBV20-1 to TRBJ1-2; D perhaps matches TRBD1 (6 bases). This sequence was found in a woman aged 18-30 years in good health. CDR3 bases: TGCAGTGCTAAATCTACAGGGTTTGGCTACACCTTC. Protein: CSAKSTGFGYTF.